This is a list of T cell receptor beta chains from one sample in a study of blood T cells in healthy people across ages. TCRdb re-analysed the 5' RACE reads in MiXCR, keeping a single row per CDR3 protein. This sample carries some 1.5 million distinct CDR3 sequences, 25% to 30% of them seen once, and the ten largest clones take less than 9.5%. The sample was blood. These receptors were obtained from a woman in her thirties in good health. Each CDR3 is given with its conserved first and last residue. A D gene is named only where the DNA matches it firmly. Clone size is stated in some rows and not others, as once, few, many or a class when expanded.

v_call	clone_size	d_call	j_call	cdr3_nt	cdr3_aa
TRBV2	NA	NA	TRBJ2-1	TGTGCCAGCAGGGGGACACCCCAGGGTGTGCAGTTCTTC	CASRGTPQGVQFF
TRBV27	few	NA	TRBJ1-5	TGTGCCAGCAAGTTATCCACAGGGAATACTCAGCCCCAGCATTTT	CASKLSTGNTQPQHF
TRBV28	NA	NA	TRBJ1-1	TGTGCCAGCAGTAGACCTTTGACTGAAGCTTTCTTT	CASSRPLTEAFF
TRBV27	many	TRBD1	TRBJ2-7	TGTGCCAGCAGTCCCCTCCGGGACAGCAACGAGCAGTACTTC	CASSPLRDSNEQYF
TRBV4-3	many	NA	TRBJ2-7	TGCGCCATCAGCCAAGTGGGGGGCTACGAGCAGTACTTC	CAISQVGGYEQYF
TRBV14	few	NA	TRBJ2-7	TGTGCCAGCAGCCAAGCGCCGGAGGGGGCTAGGGAGCAGTACTTC	CASSQAPEGAREQYF
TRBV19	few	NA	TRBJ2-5	TGTGCCAGTAGTATGCACACCCAAGAGACCCAGTACTTC	CASSMHTQETQYF
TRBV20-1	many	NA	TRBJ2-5	TGCAGTGCAAAGACGGGCCAGGGTGGGGAGACCCAGTACTTC	CSAKTGQGGETQYF
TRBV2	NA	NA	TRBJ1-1	TGTGCCAGGATTCTCCAGAGCACTGAAGCTTTCTTT	CARILQSTEAFF
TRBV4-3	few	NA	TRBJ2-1	TGCGCCAGCAGCCAAGGGCTAGCGTACTCCTACAATGAGCAGTTCTTC	CASSQGLAYSYNEQFF
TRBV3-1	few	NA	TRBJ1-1	TGTGCCAGCAGCCAAGATCGGACCGGGCGGGACACTGAAGCTTTCTTT	CASSQDRTGRDTEAFF
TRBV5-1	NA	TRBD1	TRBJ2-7	TGCGCCAGCAGCTTGGTGGTACGTTCGGGGTCAGGGGGTAACCACGAGCAGTACTTC	CASSLVVRSGSGGNHEQYF
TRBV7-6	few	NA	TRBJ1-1	TGTGCCAGCAGCTTAGCCGGGTCCCTTGAAAGTACTGAAGCTTTCTTT	CASSLAGSLESTEAFF
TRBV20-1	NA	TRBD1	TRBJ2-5	TGCAGTGCTTCGGACAGGGCCAAAGGGACCCAGTACTTC	CSASDRAKGTQYF
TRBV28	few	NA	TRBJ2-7	TGTGCCAGCAGGGCCGGGACCATCTACGAGCAGTACTTC	CASRAGTIYEQYF
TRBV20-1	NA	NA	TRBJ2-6	TGCAGTGCTAGGGGAGATATCGGGACGCTTGGGGCCAACGTCCTGACTTTC	CSARGDIGTLGANVLTF
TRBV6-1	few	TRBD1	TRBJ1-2	TGTGCCAGCACGACAGGGTTTGGCTATGGCTACACCTTC	CASTTGFGYGYTF
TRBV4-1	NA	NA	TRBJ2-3	TGCGCCAGCAGCCAAGATAGGGCCAGGGGCGCAGATACGCAGTATTTT	CASSQDRARGADTQYF
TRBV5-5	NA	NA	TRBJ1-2	TGTGCCAGCAGCTTGGTTGCAGGGGATCCCTATGGCTACACCTTC	CASSLVAGDPYGYTF
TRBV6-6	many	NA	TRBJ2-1	TGTGCCGCGGGTGAGCAGTTCTTC	CAAGEQFF
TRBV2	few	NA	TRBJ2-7	TGTGCCAGCGAAAGGTTCTCCTACGAGCAGTACTTC	CASERFSYEQYF
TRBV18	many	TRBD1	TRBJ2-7	TGTGCCAGCTCACCCCGGACAGGGGCCGAGCAGTACTTC	CASSPRTGAEQYF